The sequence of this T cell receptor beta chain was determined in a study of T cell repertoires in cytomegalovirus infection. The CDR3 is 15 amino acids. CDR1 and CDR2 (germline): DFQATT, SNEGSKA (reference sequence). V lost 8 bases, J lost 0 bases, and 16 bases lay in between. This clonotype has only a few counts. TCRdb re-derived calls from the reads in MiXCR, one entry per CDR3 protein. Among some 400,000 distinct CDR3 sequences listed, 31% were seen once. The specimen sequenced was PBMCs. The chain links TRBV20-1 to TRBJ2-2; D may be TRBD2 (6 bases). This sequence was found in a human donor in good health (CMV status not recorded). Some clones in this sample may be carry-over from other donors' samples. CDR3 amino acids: CSSLSGPTNTGELFF. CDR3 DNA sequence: TGCAGTTCTTTAAGCGGGCCAACGAACACCGGGGAGCTGTTTTTT.